The text below deals with one T cell receptor beta chain. Its antigen is currently unknown. 60 Vbeta and 13 Jbeta primers were used in PCR. Assay: immunoSEQ multiplex PCR; the TCRdb copy retains only in-frame clones and omits some. The sample has roughly 120,000 clones, around 74% seen once; the top ten hold over 4%. The data were obtained in a study of cytomegalovirus exposure and HLA in healthy donors. Unmatched junction bases numbered 2, after V lost 6 bases and J lost 0 bases. From germline, CDR1 is SQVTM and CDR2 ANQGSEA. The length of the CDR3 is 13 residues. Study-wide results and limits: Presence/absence analysis assumed near-uniform sequencing depth across donors.

This chain connects TRBV29-1 to TRBJ1-1; TRBD1 matches 9 bases. The clonotype comes from a man aged 25 to 40 in good health and CMV-seropositive. The material sequenced was PBMCs. CDR3: CSVGTGMNTEAFF. The CDR3 DNA sequence: TGCAGCGTGGGGACAGGGATGAACACTGAAGCTTTCTTT. Variable domain in full (rest from reference TRBV29-1 and TRBJ1-1): SAVISQKPSRDICQRGTSLTIQCQVDSQVTMMFWYRQQPGQSLTLIATANQGSEATYESGFVIDKFPISRPNLTFSTLTVSNMSPEDSSIYLCSVGTGMNTEAFFGQGTRLTVV.